The 11 T cell receptor beta chains in this list originate from one sample, sequenced in a study of cytomegalovirus exposure and HLA in healthy donors. PCR employed 60 Vbeta and 13 Jbeta primers. Only in-frame clones appear in the TCRdb table, and some are missing; sequencing was by immunoSEQ multiplex PCR. This sample yields fewer than 200,000 clones, of which 10% to 15% are seen a single time; over 6.5% belongs to the top ten. The sequencing input was PBMCs. These receptors were collected from a man aged 45-65 years in good health and CMV-seropositive.

The gene calls are TRBV4-2 and TRBJ2-7; D is possibly TRBD1 (5 bases). CDR1 LGHNA and CDR2 YNFKEQ come from the germline V gene. Trimming removed 4 bases at V and 3 bases at J, with 19 bases between. The CDR3 length is 16 residues. In DNA form, the CDR3 reads TGTGCCAGCAGCCTGGGTCAGGGTGGTTTGGGCTACGAGCAGTACTTC. It codes for CASSLGQGGLGYEQYF.

V is TRBV7-3 and J is TRBJ2-7; 7 nucleotides align to TRBD2. This CDR3 contains 11 residues. Trimming at V came to 5 bases and at J to 10 bases, leaving 5 bases not matched to a gene. CDR1 is SGHTA and CDR2 is FQGTGA in the germline V gene. The CDR3 bases are TGTGCCAGCAGCCGAGCGGGGCTTCAGTACTTC. Amino acid sequence: CASSRAGLQYF.

This clone was detected only a few times. The chain uses TRBV14 and TRBJ2-5; a possible D gene is TRBD1 (6 bases). The CDR3 consists of 14 residues. CDR1 and CDR2 (germline): SGHDN, FVKESK. V was trimmed by 0 bases and J by 7 bases, leaving 12 bases between them. CDR3 DNA sequence: TGTGCCAGCAGCCAAGATGATCCCAGGGGGACCCAGTACTTC. Protein sequence: CASSQDDPRGTQYF.

The chain joins TRBV11-3 to TRBJ2-7; 9 bases fit TRBD1. The CDR3 contains 13 residues. Germline V gene data show CDR1 as SGHNT and CDR2 as YENEEA. Germline trimming cut 1 base from V and 6 bases from J; bases unmatched to any gene: 1. The CDR3 nucleotides are TGTGCCAGCAGCTTAGGACAGGGGGTCGAGCAGTACGTC. Protein: CASSLGQGVEQYV.

This clone was observed a handful of times. The V gene is TRBV5-6, the J gene TRBJ1-6, with a possible D match to TRBD1 (6 bases). The germline V gene encodes CDR1 SGHDT and CDR2 YYEEEE. This CDR3 is 15 amino acids long. V lost 0 bases and J lost 8, with 12 bases in between. The DNA for the CDR3 is TGTGCCAGCAGCTTGGAACAGGGTAAGGATTCACCCCTCCACTTT. Its translation is CASSLEQGKDSPLHF.

This clone was seen more than once but under ten times. The V call is TRBV28, the J call TRBJ2-1, with a possible D match to TRBD1 (5 bases). CDR1 and CDR2 from the germline V gene are MDHEN and SYDVKM. V lost 5 bases, J lost 7 bases, and 18 bases lay in between. The CDR3 runs 15 residues. CDR3 nucleotides: TGTGCCAGCAGTCTCAGGGAAAAGTATCGGAATGAGCAGTTCTTC. As protein: CASSLREKYRNEQFF.

The V and J genes are TRBV27 and TRBJ1-1; 7 nucleotides match TRBD1. The CDR3 is made up of 16 amino acids. The germline CDR1 and CDR2 sequences are MNHEY and SMNVEV (reference sequence). V dropped 5 bases and J dropped 0; count of bases not matched to a gene: 9. The CDR3 loop is CASSTRQGEMNTEAFF. The CDR3 bases are TGTGCCAGCAGTACAAGACAGGGTGAAATGAACACTGAAGCTTTCTTT.

The chain links TRBV20-1 to TRBJ2-1; 7 nucleotides match TRBD1. The V gene end was trimmed by 5 bases and the J gene end by 7 bases; junction bases not matched to a gene: 2. This CDR3 region has 11 residues. Germline CDR1 reads DFQATT; CDR2 reads SNEGSKA (reference sequence). This CDR3 reads CSAFRGNEQFF. The CDR3 DNA is TGCAGTGCTTTCAGGGGGAATGAGCAGTTCTTC.

This sequence joins TRBV4-3 and TRBJ2-3, with 11 bases lining up with TRBD2. With V trimmed by 1 base and J by 1 base, 1 base remained unmatched. Germline CDR1 is LGHNA and CDR2 is YSLEER. This CDR3 region has 16 residues. CDR3 coding DNA: TGCGCCAGCAGCCAAGTGACTAGCGGGGGCACAGATACGCAGTATTTT. It specifies CASSQVTSGGTDTQYF.

V and J are TRBV6-1 and TRBJ2-7, with 8 positions matching TRBD1. The germline CDR1 and CDR2 sequences are MNHNS and SASEGT. CDR3 size: 14 residues. J was trimmed by 3 bases and V by 3 bases; bases with no gene match: 4. The CDR3 DNA sequence: TGTGCCAGCAGTGAGAGGGACAGGTACTACGAGCAGTACTTC. This translates into CASSERDRYYEQYF.

CDR3 coding DNA: TGTGCCAGCAGTCGCCTGAGGGCGAACACTGAAGCTTTCTTT. Residues: CASSRLRANTEAFF. This chain links TRBV6-5 with TRBJ1-1; D uncertain. There are 14 residues in the CDR3. Germline loops: CDR1 MNHEY, CDR2 SVGAGI. The V and J ends lost 5 bases and 1 base respectively, with 11 bases between them.